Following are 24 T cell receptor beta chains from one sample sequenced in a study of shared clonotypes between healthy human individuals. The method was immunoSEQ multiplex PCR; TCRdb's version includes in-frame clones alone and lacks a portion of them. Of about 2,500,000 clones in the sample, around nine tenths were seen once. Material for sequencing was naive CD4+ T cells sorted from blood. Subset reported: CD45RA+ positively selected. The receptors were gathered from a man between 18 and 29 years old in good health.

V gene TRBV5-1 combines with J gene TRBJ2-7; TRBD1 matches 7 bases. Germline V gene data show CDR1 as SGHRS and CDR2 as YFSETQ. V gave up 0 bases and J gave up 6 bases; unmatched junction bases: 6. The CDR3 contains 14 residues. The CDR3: CASSLGQGSSEQYF. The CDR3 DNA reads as TGCGCCAGCAGCTTGGGACAGGGTTCTTCCGAGCAGTACTTC. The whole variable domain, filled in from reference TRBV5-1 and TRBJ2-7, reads KAGVTQTPRYLIKTRGQQVTLSCSPISGHRSVSWYQQTPGQGLQFLFEYFSETQRNKGNFPGRFSGRQFSNSRSEMNVSTLELGDSALYLCASSLGQGSSEQYFGPGTRLTVT.

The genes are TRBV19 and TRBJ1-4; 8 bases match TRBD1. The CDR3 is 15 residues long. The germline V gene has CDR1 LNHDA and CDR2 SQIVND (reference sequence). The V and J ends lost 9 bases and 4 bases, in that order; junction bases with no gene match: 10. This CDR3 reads CASEFHRGNNEKLFF. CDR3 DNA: TGTGCCAGCGAATTCCACAGGGGGAATAATGAAAAACTGTTTTTT.

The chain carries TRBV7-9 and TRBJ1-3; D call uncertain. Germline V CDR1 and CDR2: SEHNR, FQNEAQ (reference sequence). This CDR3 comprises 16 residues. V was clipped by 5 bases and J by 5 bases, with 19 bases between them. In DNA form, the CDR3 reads TGTGCCAGCAGCCCTACCATACATGAACAGCGAAACACCATATATTTT. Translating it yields CASSPTIHEQRNTIYF.

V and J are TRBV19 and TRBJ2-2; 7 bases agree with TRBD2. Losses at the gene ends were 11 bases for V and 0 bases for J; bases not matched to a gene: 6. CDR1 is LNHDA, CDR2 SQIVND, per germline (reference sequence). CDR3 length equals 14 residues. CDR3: CASGAGANTGELFF. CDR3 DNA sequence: TGTGCCTCCGGCGCGGGAGCGAACACCGGGGAGCTGTTTTTT.

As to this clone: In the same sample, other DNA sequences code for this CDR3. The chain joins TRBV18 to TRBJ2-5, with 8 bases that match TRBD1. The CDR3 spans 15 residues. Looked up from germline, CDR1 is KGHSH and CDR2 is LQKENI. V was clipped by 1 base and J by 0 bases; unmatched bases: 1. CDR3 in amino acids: CASSPRTGNQETQYF. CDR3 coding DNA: TGTGCCAGCTCACCACGGACAGGGAACCAAGAGACCCAGTACTTC.

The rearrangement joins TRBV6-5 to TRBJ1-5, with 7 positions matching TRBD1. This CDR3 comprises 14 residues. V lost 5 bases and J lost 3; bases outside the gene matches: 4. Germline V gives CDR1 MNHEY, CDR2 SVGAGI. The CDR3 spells CASSQGQLNQPQHF. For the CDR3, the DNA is TGTGCCAGCAGTCAGGGACAGCTCAATCAGCCCCAGCATTTT.

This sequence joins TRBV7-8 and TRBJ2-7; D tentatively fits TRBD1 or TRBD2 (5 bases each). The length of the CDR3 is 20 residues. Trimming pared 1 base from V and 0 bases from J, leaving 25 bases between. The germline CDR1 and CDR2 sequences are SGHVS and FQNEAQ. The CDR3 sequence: CASSLVGRGVTIKGSYEQYF. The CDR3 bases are TGTGCCAGCAGCTTAGTTGGTCGGGGCGTAACAATAAAGGGCTCCTACGAGCAGTACTTC.

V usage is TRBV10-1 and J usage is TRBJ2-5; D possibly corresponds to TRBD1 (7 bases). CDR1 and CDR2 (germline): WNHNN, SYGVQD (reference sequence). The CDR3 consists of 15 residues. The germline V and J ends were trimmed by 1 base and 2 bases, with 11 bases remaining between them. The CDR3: CASSEYRGGQETQYF. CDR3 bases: TGCGCCAGCAGTGAGTACAGGGGAGGTCAAGAGACCCAGTACTTC.

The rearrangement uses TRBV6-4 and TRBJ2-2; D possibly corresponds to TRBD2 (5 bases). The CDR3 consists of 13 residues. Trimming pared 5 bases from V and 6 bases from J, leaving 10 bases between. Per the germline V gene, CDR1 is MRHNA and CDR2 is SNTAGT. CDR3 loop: CASSFDGAGELFF. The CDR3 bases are TGTGCCAGCAGTTTTGACGGGGCCGGGGAGCTGTTTTTT.

The CDR3 DNA reads TGTGCCAGCAGTTCTCCGGGACGGGTGCGGGGTTACGAGCAGTACTTC. Its translation: CASSSPGRVRGYEQYF. V is TRBV7-2 and J is TRBJ2-7; D possibly corresponds to TRBD2 (6 bases). Between the trimmed V and J ends, which lost 6 bases and 4 bases, there was a span of 22 bases. The CDR3 loop spans 16 amino acids. Germline V CDR1 and CDR2: SGHTA, FQGNSA.

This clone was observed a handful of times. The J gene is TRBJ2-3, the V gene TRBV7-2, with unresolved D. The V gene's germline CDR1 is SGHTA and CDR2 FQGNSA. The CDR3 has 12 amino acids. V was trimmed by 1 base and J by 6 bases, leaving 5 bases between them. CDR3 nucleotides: TGTGCCAGCAGCTTAGACGTGGATACGCAGTATTTT. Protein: CASSLDVDTQYF.

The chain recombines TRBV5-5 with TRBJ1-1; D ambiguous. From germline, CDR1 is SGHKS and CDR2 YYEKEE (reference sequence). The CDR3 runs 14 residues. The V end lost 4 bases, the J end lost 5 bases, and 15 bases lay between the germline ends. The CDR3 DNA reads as TGTGCCAGCAGCCACAGCCAGTCCCGAACTGAAGCTTTCTTT. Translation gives CASSHSQSRTEAFF.

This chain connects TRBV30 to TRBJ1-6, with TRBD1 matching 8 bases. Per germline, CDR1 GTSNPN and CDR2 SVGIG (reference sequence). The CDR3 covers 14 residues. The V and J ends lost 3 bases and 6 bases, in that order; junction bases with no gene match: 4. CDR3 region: CAWRPGTGNSPLHF. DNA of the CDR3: TGTGCCTGGAGACCCGGGACAGGTAATTCACCCCTCCACTTT.

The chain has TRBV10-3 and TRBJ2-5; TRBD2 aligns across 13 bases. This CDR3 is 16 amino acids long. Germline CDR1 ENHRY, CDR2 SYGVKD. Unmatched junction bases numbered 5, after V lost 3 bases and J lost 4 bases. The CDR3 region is CAISDVTSGGLETQYF. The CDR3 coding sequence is TGTGCCATCAGTGATGTGACTAGCGGGGGGTTAGAGACCCAGTACTTC.

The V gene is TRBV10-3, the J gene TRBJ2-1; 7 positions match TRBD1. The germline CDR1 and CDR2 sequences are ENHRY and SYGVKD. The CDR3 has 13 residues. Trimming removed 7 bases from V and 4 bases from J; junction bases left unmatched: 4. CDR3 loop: CAITTGEYNEQFF. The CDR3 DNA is TGTGCCATCACCACAGGGGAATACAATGAGCAGTTCTTC.

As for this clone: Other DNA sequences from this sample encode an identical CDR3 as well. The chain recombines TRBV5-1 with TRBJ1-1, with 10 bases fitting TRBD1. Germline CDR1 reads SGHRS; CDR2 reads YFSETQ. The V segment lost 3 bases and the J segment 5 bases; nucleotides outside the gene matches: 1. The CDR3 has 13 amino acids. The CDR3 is CASSSDRGTEAFF. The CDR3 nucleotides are TGCGCCAGCAGCTCGGACAGGGGGACTGAAGCTTTCTTT.

CDR3 amino acids: CASSVGVSYEQYF. As DNA, the CDR3 is TGTGCCAGTAGCGTCGGAGTCTCCTACGAGCAGTACTTC. The gene calls are TRBV19 and TRBJ2-7; D is undetermined. The CDR3 has 13 residues. Germline CDR1 is LNHDA and CDR2 is SQIVND (reference sequence). The germline V and J ends were trimmed by 6 bases and 0 bases, with 9 bases remaining between them.

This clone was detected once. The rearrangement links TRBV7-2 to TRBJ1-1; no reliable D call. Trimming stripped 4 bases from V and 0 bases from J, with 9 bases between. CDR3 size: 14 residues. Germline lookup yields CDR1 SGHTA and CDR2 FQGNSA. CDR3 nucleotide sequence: TGTGCCAGCAGCTCGAGTGTTTTGAACACTGAAGCTTTCTTT. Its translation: CASSSSVLNTEAFF.

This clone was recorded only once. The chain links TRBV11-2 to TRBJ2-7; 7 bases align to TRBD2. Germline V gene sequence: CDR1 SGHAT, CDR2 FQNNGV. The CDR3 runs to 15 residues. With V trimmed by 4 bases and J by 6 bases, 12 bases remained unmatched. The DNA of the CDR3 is TGTGCCAGCAGCTCGGGGACTATAATACGCGCCGAGCAGTACTTC. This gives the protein CASSSGTIIRAEQYF. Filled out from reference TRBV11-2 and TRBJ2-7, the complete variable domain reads EAGVAQSPRYKIIEKRQSVAFWCNPISGHATLYWYQQILGQGPKLLIQFQNNGVVDDSQLPKDRFSAERLKGVDSTLKIQPAKLEDSAVYLCASSSGTIIRAEQYFGPGTRLTVT.

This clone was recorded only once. This CDR3 reads CAISESGDGSLNYGYTF. The CDR3 bases are TGTGCCATCAGTGAGTCGGGGGACGGATCGCTGAACTATGGCTACACCTTC. The genes are TRBV10-3 and TRBJ1-2; possible D gene TRBD1, 5 bases. Germline V gene lookup returns CDR1 ENHRY and CDR2 SYGVKD. This CDR3 spans 17 amino acids. With 0 bases removed from V and 2 bases from J, the gap between germline ends came to 16 bases.

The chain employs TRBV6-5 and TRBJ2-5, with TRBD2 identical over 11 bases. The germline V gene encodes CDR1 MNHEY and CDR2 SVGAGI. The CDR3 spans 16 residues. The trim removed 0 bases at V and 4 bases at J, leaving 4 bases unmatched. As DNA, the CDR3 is TGTGCCAGCAGTTACTCTAGCGGGGGGGCGCGAGAGACCCAGTACTTC. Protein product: CASSYSSGGARETQYF.

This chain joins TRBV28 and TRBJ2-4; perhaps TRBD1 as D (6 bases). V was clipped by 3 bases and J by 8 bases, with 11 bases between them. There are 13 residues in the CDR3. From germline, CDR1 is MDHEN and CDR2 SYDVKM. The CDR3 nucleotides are TGTGCCAGCAGTTTGGACAGCCCAGACATTCAGTACTTC. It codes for CASSLDSPDIQYF.

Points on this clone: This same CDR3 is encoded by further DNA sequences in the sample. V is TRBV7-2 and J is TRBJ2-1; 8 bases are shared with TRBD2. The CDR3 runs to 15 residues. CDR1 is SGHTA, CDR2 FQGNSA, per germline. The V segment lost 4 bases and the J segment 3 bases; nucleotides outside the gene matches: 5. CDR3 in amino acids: CASSSTSGLYNEQFF. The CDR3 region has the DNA TGTGCCAGCAGCTCAACTAGCGGTCTCTACAATGAGCAGTTCTTC.

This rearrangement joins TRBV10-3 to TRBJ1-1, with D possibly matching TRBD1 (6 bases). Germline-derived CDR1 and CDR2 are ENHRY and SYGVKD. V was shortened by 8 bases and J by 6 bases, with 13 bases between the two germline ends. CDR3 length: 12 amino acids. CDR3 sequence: CAIGYQGSEAFF. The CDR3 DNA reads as TGTGCCATCGGATACCAGGGGTCTGAAGCTTTCTTT.